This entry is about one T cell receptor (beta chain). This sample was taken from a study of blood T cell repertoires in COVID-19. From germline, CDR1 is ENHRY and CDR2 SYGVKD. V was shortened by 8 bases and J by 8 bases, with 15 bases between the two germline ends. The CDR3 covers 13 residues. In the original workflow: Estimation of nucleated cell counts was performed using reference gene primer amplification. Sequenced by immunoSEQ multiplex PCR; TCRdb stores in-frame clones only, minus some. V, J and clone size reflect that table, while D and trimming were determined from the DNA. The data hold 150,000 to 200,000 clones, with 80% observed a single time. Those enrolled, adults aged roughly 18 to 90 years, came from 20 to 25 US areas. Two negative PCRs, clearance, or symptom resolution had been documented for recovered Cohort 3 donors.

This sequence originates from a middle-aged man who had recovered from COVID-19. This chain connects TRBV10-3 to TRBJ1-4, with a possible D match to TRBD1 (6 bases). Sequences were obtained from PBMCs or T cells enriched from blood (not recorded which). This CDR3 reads CAIGTTQEEKLFF. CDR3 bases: TGTGCCATCGGGACAACCCAGGAGGAAAAACTGTTTTTT.